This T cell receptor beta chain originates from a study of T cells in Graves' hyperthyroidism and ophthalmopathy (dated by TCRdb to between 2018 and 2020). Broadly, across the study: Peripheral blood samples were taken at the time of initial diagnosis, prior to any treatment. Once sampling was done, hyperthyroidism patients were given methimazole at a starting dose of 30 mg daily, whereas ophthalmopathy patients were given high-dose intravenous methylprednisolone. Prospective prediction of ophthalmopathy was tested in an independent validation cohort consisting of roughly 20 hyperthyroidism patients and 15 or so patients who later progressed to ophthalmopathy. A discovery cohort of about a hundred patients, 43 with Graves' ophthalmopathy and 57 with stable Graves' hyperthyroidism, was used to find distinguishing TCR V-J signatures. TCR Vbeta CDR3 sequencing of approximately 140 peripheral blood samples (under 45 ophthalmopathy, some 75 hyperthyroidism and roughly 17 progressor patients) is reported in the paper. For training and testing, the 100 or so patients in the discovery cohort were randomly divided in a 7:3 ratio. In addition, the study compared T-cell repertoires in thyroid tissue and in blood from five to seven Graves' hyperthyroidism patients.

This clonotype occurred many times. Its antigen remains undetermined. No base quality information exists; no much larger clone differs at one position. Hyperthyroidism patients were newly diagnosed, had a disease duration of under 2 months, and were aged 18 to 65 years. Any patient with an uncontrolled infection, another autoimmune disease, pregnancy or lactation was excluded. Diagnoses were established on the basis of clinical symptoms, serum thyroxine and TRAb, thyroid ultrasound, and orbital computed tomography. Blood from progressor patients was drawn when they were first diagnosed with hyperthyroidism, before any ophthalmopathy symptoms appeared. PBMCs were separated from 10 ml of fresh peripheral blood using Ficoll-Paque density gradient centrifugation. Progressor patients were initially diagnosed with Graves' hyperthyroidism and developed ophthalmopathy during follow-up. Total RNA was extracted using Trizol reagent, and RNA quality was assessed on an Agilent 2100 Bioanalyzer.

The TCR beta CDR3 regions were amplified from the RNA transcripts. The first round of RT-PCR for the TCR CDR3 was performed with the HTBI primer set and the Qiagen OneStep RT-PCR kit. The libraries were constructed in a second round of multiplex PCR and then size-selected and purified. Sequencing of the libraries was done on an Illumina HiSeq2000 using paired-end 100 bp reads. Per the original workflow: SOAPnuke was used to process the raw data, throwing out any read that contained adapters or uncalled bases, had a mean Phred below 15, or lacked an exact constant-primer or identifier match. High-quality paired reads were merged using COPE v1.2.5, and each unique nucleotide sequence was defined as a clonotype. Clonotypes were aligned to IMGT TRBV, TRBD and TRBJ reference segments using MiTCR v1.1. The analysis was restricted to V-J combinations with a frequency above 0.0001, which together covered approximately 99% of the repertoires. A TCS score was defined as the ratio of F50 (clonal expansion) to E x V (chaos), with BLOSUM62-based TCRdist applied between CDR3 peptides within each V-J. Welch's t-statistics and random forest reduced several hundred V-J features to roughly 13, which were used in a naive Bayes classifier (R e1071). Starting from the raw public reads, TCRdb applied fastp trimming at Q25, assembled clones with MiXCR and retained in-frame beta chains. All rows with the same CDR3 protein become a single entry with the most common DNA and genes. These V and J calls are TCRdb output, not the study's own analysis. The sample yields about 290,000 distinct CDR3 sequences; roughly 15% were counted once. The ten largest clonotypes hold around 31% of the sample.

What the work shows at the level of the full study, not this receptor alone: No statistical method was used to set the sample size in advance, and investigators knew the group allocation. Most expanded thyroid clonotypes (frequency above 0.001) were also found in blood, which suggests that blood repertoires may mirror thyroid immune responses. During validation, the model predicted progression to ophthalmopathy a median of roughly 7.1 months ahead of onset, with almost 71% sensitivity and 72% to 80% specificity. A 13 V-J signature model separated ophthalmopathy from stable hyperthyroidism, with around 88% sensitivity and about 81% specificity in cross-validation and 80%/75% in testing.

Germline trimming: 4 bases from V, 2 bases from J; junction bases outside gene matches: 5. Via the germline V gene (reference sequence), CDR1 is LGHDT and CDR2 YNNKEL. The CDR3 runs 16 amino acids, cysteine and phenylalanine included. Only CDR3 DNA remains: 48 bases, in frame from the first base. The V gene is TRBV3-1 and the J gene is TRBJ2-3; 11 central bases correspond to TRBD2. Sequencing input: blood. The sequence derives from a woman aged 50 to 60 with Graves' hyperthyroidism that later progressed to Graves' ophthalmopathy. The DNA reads TGTGCCAGCAGCCTCAGACTAGCGGGAAACACAGATACGCAGTATTTT. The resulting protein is CASSLRLAGNTDTQYF.